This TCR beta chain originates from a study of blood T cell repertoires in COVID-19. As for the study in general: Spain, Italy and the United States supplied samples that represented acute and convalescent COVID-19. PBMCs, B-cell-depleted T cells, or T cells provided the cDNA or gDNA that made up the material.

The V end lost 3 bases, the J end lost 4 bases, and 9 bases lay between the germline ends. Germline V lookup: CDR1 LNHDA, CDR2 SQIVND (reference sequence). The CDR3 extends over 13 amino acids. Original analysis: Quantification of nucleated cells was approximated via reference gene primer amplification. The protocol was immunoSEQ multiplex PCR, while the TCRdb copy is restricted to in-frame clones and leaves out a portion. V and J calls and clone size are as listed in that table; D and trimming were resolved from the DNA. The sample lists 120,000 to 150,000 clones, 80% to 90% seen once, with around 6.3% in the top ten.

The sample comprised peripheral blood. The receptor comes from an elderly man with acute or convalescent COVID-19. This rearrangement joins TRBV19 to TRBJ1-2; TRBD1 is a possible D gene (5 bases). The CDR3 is CASSIAGPYGYTF. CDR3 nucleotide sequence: TGTGCCAGTAGTATCGCAGGGCCCTATGGCTACACCTTC. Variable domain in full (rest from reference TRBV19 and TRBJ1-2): DGGITQSPKYLFRKEGQNVTLSCEQNLNHDAMYWYRQDPGQGLRLIYYSQIVNDFQKGDIAEGYSVSREKKESFPLTVTSAQKNPTAFYLCASSIAGPYGYTFGSGTRLTVV.